The rows below give T cell receptor beta chains drawn from one sample of a study of PD-1 blockade in classical Hodgkin lymphoma. Libraries were prepared by immunoSEQ multiplex PCR; TCRdb keeps only in-frame clonotypes and omits some of them. The data show some 60,000 clones, roughly nine tenths seen once. Sequencing was performed on peripheral blood mononuclear cells (PBMCs), taken at baseline. These receptors were obtained from a human donor with classical Hodgkin lymphoma. Both conserved end residues are part of each CDR3. Fields, in order: V gene, clone size, J gene, D gene, CDR3 protein, CDR3 DNA. A D gene is named only where the DNA matches it firmly. Clone size is stated in some rows and not others, as once, few, many or a class when expanded.

TRBV6-5	.	TRBJ2-5	.	CASSYEGRGTQYF	TGTGCCAGCAGTTACGAGGGGCGCGGAACCCAGTACTTC
TRBV21-1	.	TRBJ2-1	.	CASSKFSGGAGNEQFF	TGTGCCAGCAGCAAATTCTCAGGGGGTGCCGGGAATGAGCAGTTCTTC
TRBV6-1	.	TRBJ2-3	.	CASSERPSADTQYF	TGTGCCAGCAGTGAACGCCCTTCAGCAGATACGCAGTATTTT
TRBV7-7	.	TRBJ1-1	.	CASSLLAGNTEAFF	TGTGCTAGCAGCTTGTTGGCAGGGAACACTGAAGCTTTCTTT
TRBV7-2	.	TRBJ1-6	TRBD1	CASSSPHTGTVDSPLHF	TGTGCCAGCAGCTCCCCCCACACCGGGACAGTTGATTCACCCCTCCACTTT
TRBV5-4	.	TRBJ1-1	.	CASSLPGFRANTEAFF	TGTGCCAGCAGCTTACCAGGGTTTAGGGCGAACACTGAAGCTTTCTTT
TRBV7-8	.	TRBJ2-7	.	CASSLTLQAAYEQYF	TGTGCCAGCAGCTTAACTCTACAGGCCGCCTACGAGCAGTACTTC
TRBV7-6	.	TRBJ1-3	.	CASSQDGNTIYF	TGTGCCAGCAGCCAAGACGGAAACACCATATATTTT
TRBV5-4	.	TRBJ2-1	TRBD2	CASSAGGVDEQFF	TGTGCCAGCAGCGCTGGGGGGGTCGATGAGCAGTTCTTC
TRBV10-2	.	TRBJ1-4	.	CASSVQGTVNEKLFF	TGCGCCAGCAGTGTCCAAGGGACGGTGAATGAAAAACTGTTTTTT
TRBV7-9	.	TRBJ1-1	.	CASSFPWDTEAFF	TGTGCCAGCAGCTTTCCTTGGGACACTGAAGCTTTCTTT
TRBV28	.	TRBJ2-7	.	CASSHLGHGNF	TGTGCCAGCAGTCACCTCGGACACGGGAACTTC
TRBV7-9	.	TRBJ1-4	.	CASSQQGVVNEKLFF	TGTGCCAGCAGCCAGCAGGGAGTCGTAAATGAAAAACTGTTTTTT
TRBV4-2	.	TRBJ2-3	.	CASSQAGPTDTQYF	TGTGCCAGCAGCCAAGCGGGGCCCACAGATACGCAGTATTTT
TRBV7-9	.	TRBJ1-1	.	CASKRFRAPGAFF	TGTGCCAGCAAACGGTTTCGGGCGCCGGGGGCTTTCTTT
TRBV19	.	TRBJ1-1	.	CASSIIRQRNTEAFF	TGTGCCAGTAGTATTATCCGACAGCGGAACACTGAAGCTTTCTTT
TRBV5-1	.	TRBJ2-5	.	CASSLAISTGQETQYF	TGCGCCAGCAGCTTGGCCATAAGTACAGGGCAAGAGACCCAGTACTTC
TRBV4-2	.	TRBJ1-3	.	CASSPTPGSSGVSGNTIYF	TGTGCCAGCAGCCCAACTCCGGGTAGCTCAGGGGTCTCTGGAAACACCATATATTTT
TRBV27	.	TRBJ2-5	TRBD2	CASSNSGETQYF	TGTGCCAGCAGTAATAGCGGGGAGACCCAGTACTTC
TRBV7-2	once	TRBJ2-7	TRBD2	CASSYLGGLAVYEQYF	TGTGCCAGCAGCTACTTAGGCGGACTAGCGGTCTACGAGCAGTACTTC
TRBV5-6	.	TRBJ2-7	TRBD2	CASSPMGGGRYEQYF	TGTGCCAGCAGCCCGATGGGCGGGGGGCGCTACGAGCAGTACTTC
TRBV18	.	TRBJ1-1	TRBD1	CASSPDRGWGTEAFF	TGTGCCAGCTCACCGGACAGGGGATGGGGCACTGAAGCTTTCTTT